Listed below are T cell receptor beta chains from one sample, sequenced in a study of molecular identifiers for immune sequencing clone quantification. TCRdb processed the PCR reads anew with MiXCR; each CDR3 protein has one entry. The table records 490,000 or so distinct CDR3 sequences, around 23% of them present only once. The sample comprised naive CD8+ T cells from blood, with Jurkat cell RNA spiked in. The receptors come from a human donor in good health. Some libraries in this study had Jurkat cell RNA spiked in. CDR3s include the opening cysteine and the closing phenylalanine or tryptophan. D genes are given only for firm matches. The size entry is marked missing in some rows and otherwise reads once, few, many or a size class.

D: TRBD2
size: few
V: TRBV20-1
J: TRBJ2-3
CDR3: CSAALAGGTDTQYF
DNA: TGCAGTGCCGCGCTAGCGGGGGGCACAGATACGCAGTATTTT

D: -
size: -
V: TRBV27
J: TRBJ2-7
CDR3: CASRENWGAHEQYF
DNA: TGTGCCAGCAGGGAAAATTGGGGGGCCCACGAGCAGTACTTC

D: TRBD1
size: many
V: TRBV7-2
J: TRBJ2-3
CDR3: CASSTITGEYSDTQYF
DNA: TGTGCCAGCAGCACAATAACAGGGGAGTATTCAGATACGCAGTATTTT

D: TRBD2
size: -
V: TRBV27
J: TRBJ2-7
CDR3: CASSLGAGAGEQYF
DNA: TGTGCCAGCAGTTTAGGAGCGGGAGCTGGGGAGCAGTACTTC

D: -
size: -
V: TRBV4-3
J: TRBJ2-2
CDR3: CASSQGSLRTGELFF
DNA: TGCGCCAGCAGCCAAGGATCCCTGAGGACCGGGGAGCTGTTTTTT

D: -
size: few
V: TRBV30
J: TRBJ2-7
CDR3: CAWISGSSYEQYF
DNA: TGTGCCTGGATCTCAGGGAGCTCCTACGAGCAGTACTTC

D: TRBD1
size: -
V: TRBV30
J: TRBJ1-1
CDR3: CAWRLTGEAFF
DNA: TGTGCCTGGAGGTTGACAGGGGAAGCTTTCTTT

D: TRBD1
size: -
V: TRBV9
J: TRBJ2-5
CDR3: CASSEEGGQGVEETQYF
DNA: TGTGCCAGCAGCGAAGAAGGGGGACAGGGGGTGGAAGAGACCCAGTACTTC

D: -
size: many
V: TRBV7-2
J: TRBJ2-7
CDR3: CASSFTQTYEQYF
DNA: TGTGCCAGCAGCTTCACACAGACCTACGAGCAGTACTTC

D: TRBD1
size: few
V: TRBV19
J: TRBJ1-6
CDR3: CASVDRVYNSPLHF
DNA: TGTGCCAGTGTGGACAGGGTCTATAATTCACCCCTCCACTTT

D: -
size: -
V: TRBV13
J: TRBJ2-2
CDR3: CASSSISEGWGTGELFF
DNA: TGTGCCAGCAGCTCCATATCCGAGGGTTGGGGCACCGGGGAGCTGTTTTTT

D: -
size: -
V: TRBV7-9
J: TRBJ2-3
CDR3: CASSPAESYTDTQYF
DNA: TGTGCCAGCAGCCCAGCTGAATCCTACACAGATACGCAGTATTTT

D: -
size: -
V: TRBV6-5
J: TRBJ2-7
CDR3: CASSYSDPTGDEQYF
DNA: TGTGCCAGCAGTTACTCGGACCCCACGGGGGACGAGCAGTACTTC

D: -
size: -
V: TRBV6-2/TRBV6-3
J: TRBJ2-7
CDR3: CASSPSERREQYF
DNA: TGTGCCAGCAGTCCCTCCGAGAGGCGCGAGCAGTACTTC

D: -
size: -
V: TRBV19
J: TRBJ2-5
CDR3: CASSRDFDPEETQYF
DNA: TGTGCCAGTAGCCGGGACTTCGACCCAGAAGAGACCCAGTACTTC

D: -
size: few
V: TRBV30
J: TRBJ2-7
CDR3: CAWSVRQGTYEQYF
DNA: TGTGCCTGGAGTGTTCGGCAGGGCACCTACGAGCAGTACTTC